The 26 T cell receptor beta chains presented below share a single source sample, sequenced in a study of T cell repertoires in cytomegalovirus infection. These TCRs' antigens remain unknown. TCRdb reprocessed the reads with MiXCR, giving one entry per CDR3 protein. The table lists some 110,000 distinct CDR3 sequences, 10% of them singletons. The source material was PBMCs, sequenced either directly or after in vitro stimulation (not recorded which). The source of these receptors is a human donor in good health (CMV status not recorded). Some clones in this sample may be carry-over from other donors' samples.

The V call is TRBV6-5, the J call TRBJ1-6; D is ambiguous. The CDR3 totals 15 residues. Trimming removed 6 bases from V and 9 bases from J, with 18 bases in between. Germline loops: CDR1 MNHEY, CDR2 SVGAGI. The CDR3 sequence: CASRWRTAGSSPLHF. In DNA form, the CDR3 reads TGTGCCAGCAGATGGAGGACGGCCGGGTCTTCACCCCTCCACTTT.

This clonotype was picked up many times. V usage is TRBV10-1 and J usage is TRBJ2-3; D uncertain. The germline gives CDR1 WNHNN, CDR2 SYGVQD (reference sequence). The CDR3 has 15 amino acids. V lost 3 bases and J lost 1, with 11 bases in between. For the CDR3, the DNA is TGCGCCAGCAGTGATCTGCTAGGCGGCACAGATACGCAGTATTTT. It encodes CASSDLLGGTDTQYF.

The chain combines TRBV11-2 with TRBJ2-1; the match to TRBD2 covers 10 bases. Germline assignment: CDR1 SGHAT and CDR2 FQNNGV. The ends lost 5 bases at V and 3 bases at J; junction bases unmatched: 4. The CDR3 has 15 residues. In DNA form, the CDR3 reads TGTGCCAGCAGCGGAATAGCGGGAGGCTACAATGAGCAGTTCTTC. Translation gives CASSGIAGGYNEQFF.

The chain is built from TRBV6-2 or TRBV6-3 and TRBJ2-1; D not resolved. V was shortened by 5 bases and J by 0 bases, with 11 bases between the two germline ends. CDR1 and CDR2 from the germline V gene are MNHEY and SVGEGT. The CDR3 sequence is 15 residues long. CDR3 protein: CASSIDSSSYNEQFF. In DNA form, the CDR3 reads TGTGCCAGCAGTATAGACTCCAGCTCCTACAATGAGCAGTTCTTC.

The chain is built from TRBV12-3 or TRBV12-4 and TRBJ1-5; 8 bases are a match to TRBD1. The CDR3 spans 14 residues. With 6 bases clipped from V and 3 bases from J, the junction kept 4 bases outside the gene matches. CDR3 DNA: TGTGCCAGCAGATACAGGGGGGACAATCAGCCCCAGCATTTT. Protein: CASRYRGDNQPQHF.

This clonotype was seen only a few times. V and J are TRBV13 and TRBJ1-2; D unclear. The germline gives CDR1 PRHDT, CDR2 FYEKMQ (reference sequence). The CDR3 contains 13 residues. V dropped 3 bases and J dropped 4 bases, with 9 bases sitting between them. The CDR3 DNA sequence: TGTGCCAGCAGCTTGGACGGATTCTATGGCTACACCTTC. It yields the protein CASSLDGFYGYTF.

This clonotype came up many times. This sequence joins TRBV15 and TRBJ2-1, with 7 positions matching TRBD2. The CDR3 covers 17 residues. V was clipped by 2 bases and J by 7 bases; unmatched bases: 14. CDR1 LNHNV and CDR2 YYDKDF come from the germline V gene (reference sequence). This chain's CDR3 is CATSRSRGGGRGNEQFF. CDR3 bases: TGTGCCACCAGCAGATCGAGAGGTGGCGGGAGAGGAAATGAGCAGTTCTTC. The variable domain in full, completed from reference TRBV15 and TRBJ2-1, reads DAMVIQNPRYQVTQFGKPVTLSCSQTLNHNVMYWYQQKSSQAPKLLFHYYDKDFNNEADTPDNFQSRRPNTSFCFLDIRSPGLGDTAMYLCATSRSRGGGRGNEQFFGPGTRLTVL.

This rearrangement joins TRBV29-1 to TRBJ2-5; D assignment may be TRBD1 or TRBD2 (5 bases each). The V and J ends lost 6 bases and 2 bases respectively, with 10 bases between them. The CDR3 runs 12 residues. Germline values: CDR1 SQVTM, CDR2 ANQGSEA. CDR3 sequence reads: CSVEGRQETQYF. CDR3 nucleotide sequence: TGCAGCGTAGAGGGACGTCAAGAGACCCAGTACTTC.

This clonotype appeared many times. The gene calls are TRBV7-6 and TRBJ2-3, with 10 bases lining up with TRBD2. The CDR3 runs 16 residues. The germline CDR1 and CDR2 sequences are SGHVS and FNYEAQ. Germline trimming cut 1 base from V and 3 bases from J; bases unmatched to any gene: 4. The CDR3 is CASSLGLAGVTDTQYF. CDR3 bases: TGTGCCAGCAGCTTAGGGCTAGCGGGAGTGACAGATACGCAGTATTTT.

V is TRBV12-3 or TRBV12-4 and J is TRBJ2-5; D unresolved. The CDR3 is 16 amino acids. Trimming removed 3 bases from V and 0 bases from J, with 14 bases in between. This chain's CDR3 is CASSFLSVRYQETQYF. CDR3 DNA: TGTGCCAGCAGTTTTCTGTCAGTTCGGTACCAAGAGACCCAGTACTTC.

V and J are TRBV20-1 and TRBJ1-3; no reliable D call. This CDR3 region has 14 residues. CDR1 is DFQATT and CDR2 is SNEGSKA in the germline V gene (reference sequence). Deletions cut 3 bases from V and 2 bases from J, with 11 bases between. CDR3 DNA sequence: TGCAGTGCTAGTTCCTGGGAGGCTGGAAACACCATATATTTT. This gives the protein CSASSWEAGNTIYF.

This clonotype occurred a few times. The gene calls are TRBV10-3 and TRBJ2-7; 7 nucleotides match TRBD2. CDR3 size: 14 residues. The germline CDR1 and CDR2 sequences are ENHRY and SYGVKD. Losses at the gene ends were 4 bases for V and 3 bases for J; bases not matched to a gene: 6. The CDR3 reads CAISAEGGIYEQYV. The CDR3 nucleotides read TGTGCCATCAGTGCGGAGGGAGGGATCTACGAGCAGTACGTC.

This clonotype showed up just a few times. The chain uses TRBV12-3 or TRBV12-4 and TRBJ2-3; D is ambiguous. The V and J ends lost 3 bases and 2 bases respectively, with 9 bases between them. This CDR3 has 14 residues. CDR3 DNA: TGTGCCAGCAGTTTGGTACAACTCACAGATACGCAGTATTTT. Protein product: CASSLVQLTDTQYF.

This clonotype was detected many times. V is TRBV7-8 and J is TRBJ1-5; TRBD1 agrees at 7 bases. In germline, CDR1 is SGHVS, CDR2 FQNEAQ. V was clipped by 4 bases and J by 1 base; unmatched bases: 7. This CDR3 has 16 amino acids. The CDR3 reads CASSSITGESNQPQHF. In DNA form, the CDR3 reads TGTGCCAGCAGCTCCATTACAGGGGAGAGCAATCAGCCCCAGCATTTT.

This clonotype was observed a few times. This chain uses TRBV3-1 with TRBJ2-5; D might be TRBD2 (6 bases). This CDR3 has 14 residues. V was clipped by 0 bases and J by 4 bases, with 9 bases between them. Germline V gene sequence: CDR1 LGHDT, CDR2 YNNKEL (reference sequence). CDR3 residues: CASSQDPGGETQYF. CDR3 DNA: TGTGCCAGCAGCCAAGATCCCGGGGGAGAGACCCAGTACTTC.

The table lists this clonotype with many counts. This sequence joins TRBV7-2 and TRBJ2-7; no clear D. This CDR3 is built from 13 residues. CDR1 SGHTA and CDR2 FQGNSA come from the germline V gene. V gave up 2 bases and J gave up 8 bases, with 13 bases separating them. In DNA form, the CDR3 reads TGTGCCAGCAGCTTACCAGACGATATTCAGCAGTACTTC. This translates into CASSLPDDIQQYF.

This clonotype was detected many times. The V gene is TRBV10-3, the J gene TRBJ2-3, with TRBD2 matching 8 bases. The germline V gene has CDR1 ENHRY and CDR2 SYGVKD. The CDR3 loop spans 14 amino acids. V gave up 4 bases and J gave up 4 bases; unmatched junction bases: 4. The CDR3 coding sequence is TGTGCCATCAGTGGACTAGCGTACGCAGATACGCAGTATTTT. Protein product: CAISGLAYADTQYF.

The chain carries TRBV28 and TRBJ2-1; a weak D match, TRBD2 (7 bases). Per the germline V gene, CDR1 is MDHEN and CDR2 is SYDVKM. This CDR3 region has 14 residues. V was cut by 3 bases and J by 8 bases, with 14 bases left in between. CDR3 in amino acids: CASSLVGGADEQFF. Written as DNA, the CDR3 is TGTGCCAGCAGTTTGGTAGGGGGGGCCGATGAGCAGTTCTTC.

The sample holds many counts of this clonotype. DNA for the CDR3: TGTGCCAGCAGCCCGACGTGGAGCGGGAGGGCCGCTGAGCAGTTCTTC. Amino acid sequence: CASSPTWSGRAAEQFF. The chain links TRBV7-9 to TRBJ2-1; 10 bases align to TRBD2. V lost 5 bases to trimming and J lost 9 bases; unmatched junction nucleotides: 13. The CDR3 runs to 16 residues. Germline CDR1 is SEHNR and CDR2 is FQNEAQ (reference sequence).

This clonotype was counted only a few times. This sequence joins TRBV6-1 and TRBJ2-2, with a weak D call TRBD1 (6 bases). V dropped 7 bases and J dropped 4 bases, with 13 bases sitting between them. The CDR3 is 14 residues long. Germline loops: CDR1 MNHNS, CDR2 SASEGT. The CDR3 DNA sequence: TGTGCCAGCATCCAGGGGAGACCCACCGGGGAGCTGTTTTTT. Translation: CASIQGRPTGELFF.

This clonotype was counted at least ten times. V and J are TRBV7-2 and TRBJ2-1; 9 bases are shared with TRBD2. Germline V gene lookup returns CDR1 SGHTA and CDR2 FQGNSA. Trimming removed 8 bases from V and 7 bases from J; junction bases left unmatched: 9. The length of the CDR3 is 14 residues. CDR3 nucleotides: TGTGCCAGCGCCGGCGGGAGGGCCCGGAATGAGCAGTTCTTC. It is translated as CASAGGRARNEQFF.

This clonotype was seen a handful of times. The chain joins TRBV13 to TRBJ2-1; D uncertain. From germline, CDR1 is PRHDT and CDR2 FYEKMQ (reference sequence). This CDR3 comprises 15 residues. The ends were cut back, 1 base at V and 6 bases at J, with 13 bases in the middle. CDR3 DNA: TGTGCCAGCAGCTTAGAAGGGAAGCAGCCCAATGAGCAGTTCTTC. Protein product: CASSLEGKQPNEQFF. Filled out from reference TRBV13 and TRBJ2-1, the complete variable domain reads AAGVIQSPRHLIKEKRETATLKCYPIPRHDTVYWYQQGPGQDPQFLISFYEKMQSDKGSIPDRFSAQQFSDYHSELNMSSLELGDSALYFCASSLEGKQPNEQFFGPGTRLTVL.

This clonotype has only a few counts. The rearrangement uses TRBV7-6 and TRBJ2-1; no definite D call. Germline V gene data show CDR1 as SGHVS and CDR2 as FNYEAQ. V dropped 2 bases and J dropped 5 bases, with 4 bases sitting between them. CDR3 length: 12 amino acids. CDR3 protein: CASSLSNNEQFF. In DNA form, the CDR3 reads TGTGCCAGCAGCTTAAGTAACAATGAGCAGTTCTTC.

This clonotype came up many times. The chain has TRBV28 and TRBJ1-1; 7 nucleotides agree with TRBD1. With 5 bases clipped from V and 5 bases from J, the junction kept 14 bases outside the gene matches. CDR1 and CDR2 (germline): MDHEN, SYDVKM. This CDR3 contains 16 residues. The CDR3 DNA is TGTGCCAGCAGTACAAACAGGGGAGCCCCACAGACTGAAGCTTTCTTT. Translated: CASSTNRGAPQTEAFF. The full variable domain, rest sourced from reference TRBV28 and TRBJ1-1, is DVKVTQSSRYLVKRTGEKVFLECVQDMDHENMFWYRQDPGLGLRLIYFSYDVKMKEKGDIPEGYSVSREKKERFSLILESASTNQTSMYLCASSTNRGAPQTEAFFGQGTRLTVV.

The chain uses TRBV2 and TRBJ1-2; D is undetermined. The germline V gene encodes CDR1 SNHLY and CDR2 FYNNEI. The CDR3 is 11 amino acids. V lost 6 bases and J 7 bases, leaving 9 bases between the germline ends. DNA for the CDR3: TGTGCCAGCAGCACCTCTTTTGGCTACACCTTC. Residues: CASSTSFGYTF. The variable domain in full, with the rest retrieved from reference TRBV2 and TRBJ1-2, is EPEVTQTPSHQVTQMGQEVILRCVPISNHLYFYWYRQILGQKVEFLVSFYNNEISEKSEIFDDQFSVERPDGSNFTLKIRSTKLEDSAMYFCASSTSFGYTFGSGTRLTVV.

The chain employs TRBV11-2 and TRBJ2-7; 7 bases align to TRBD1. Looked up from germline, CDR1 is SGHAT and CDR2 is FQNNGV. V shed 3 bases, J shed 6 bases, and the junction held 2 bases outside the gene matches. The CDR3 contains 12 residues. The CDR3 coding sequence is TGTGCCAGCAGCTTGACAGGGCGCGAGCAGTACGTC. It yields the protein CASSLTGREQYV.